This entry concerns a single TCR beta chain. Method: immunoSEQ multiplex PCR; TCRdb's copy keeps in-frame clones and lacks some. Among approximately 150,000 clones, approximately 80% were seen once, and the ten largest hold roughly 4.9%. Germline assignment: CDR1 SGHTA and CDR2 FQGNSA. Trimming removed 4 bases from V and 0 bases from J; junction bases left unmatched: 8. This CDR3 contains 17 residues. These data belong to a study of blood T cell repertoires in COVID-19. The sequenced material came from PBMCs or T cells enriched from blood (not recorded which). This receptor was identified in a man aged 65 to 85 who had been exposed to COVID-19. The chain has TRBV7-2 and TRBJ2-1, with TRBD2 matching 8 bases. As DNA, the CDR3 is TGTGCCAGCAGCTGGGGCGGGAGGCCTAGCTCCTACAATGAGCAGTTCTTC. Translating gives CASSWGGRPSSYNEQFF.